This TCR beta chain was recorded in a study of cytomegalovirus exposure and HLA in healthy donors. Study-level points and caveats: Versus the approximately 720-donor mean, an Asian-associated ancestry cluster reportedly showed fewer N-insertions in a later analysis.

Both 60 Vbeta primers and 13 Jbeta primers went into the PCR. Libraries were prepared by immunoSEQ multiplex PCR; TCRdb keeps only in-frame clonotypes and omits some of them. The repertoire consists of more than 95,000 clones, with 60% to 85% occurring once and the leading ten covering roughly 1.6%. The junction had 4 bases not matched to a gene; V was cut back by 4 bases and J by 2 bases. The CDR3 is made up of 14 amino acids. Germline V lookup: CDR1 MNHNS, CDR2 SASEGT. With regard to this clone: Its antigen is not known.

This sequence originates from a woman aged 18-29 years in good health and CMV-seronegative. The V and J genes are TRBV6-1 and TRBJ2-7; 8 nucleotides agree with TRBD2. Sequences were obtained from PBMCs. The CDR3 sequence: CASSATGGPYEQYF. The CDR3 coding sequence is TGTGCCAGCAGTGCAACGGGGGGGCCCTACGAGCAGTACTTC.